This T cell receptor (beta chain) was recovered during a study of blood T cell repertoires in COVID-19 (dated by TCRdb to 2019 to 2021). In the study overall: Samples from collaborators originated in the United States, Italy and Spain and spanned both the acute and convalescent phases of COVID-19. The prospective study material was composed of cDNA or gDNA derived from T cells, B-cell-depleted T cells, or PBMCs. The dataset comprised deeply sampled blood TCRbeta repertoires from subjects exposed to, actively infected with, or recovered from COVID-19. A freely available public database, intended as a resource for researchers studying the immune response to SARS-CoV-2, is where the repertoires were released. Samples came from the ongoing ImmuneRACE study (first 160 participants) plus 1,254 subjects from 6 global collaborators. The sample metadata nearly always contained a de-identified subject ID, COVID-19 status, age in years and sex. Where HLA class I and class II types were available, the types were taken from metadata supplied by the sample provider, not from assay-based typing.

General conclusions and limits of the study: Clinical and demographic metadata were provided uncurated, with the amount varying by source and participant.

Concerning this clone: Its antigen has not been determined. No base quality values were provided; no much bigger clone lies one nucleotide off.

Participants in the prospective study were aged roughly 18 to 100 years, lived in some 24 United States geographic areas, and enrolled through a virtual design. In the prospective study, participants were assigned to cohorts based on the clinical history participants reported in a screening survey and a study questionnaire. Recovered participants in ImmuneRACE Cohort 3 were defined by two consecutive negative NP/OP PCR tests, clearance by a healthcare professional, or resolution of symptoms. Each participant in the prospective study had whole blood, serum and a nasopharyngeal or oropharyngeal swab collected by mobile phlebotomists. Prospective study participants could optionally give additional blood draws and questionnaires over an approximately two-month period. Before DNA extraction, blood samples from the prospective study were shipped at room temperature or frozen. The CDR3 starts with the cysteine, ends with the phenylalanine, and has 18 residues. The CDR3 DNA has 54 bases and is translated from base 1.

TCRbeta CDR3 regions were amplified from genomic DNA using the immunoSEQ Assay, a bias-controlled multiplex PCR. As for the authors' bioinformatics: The number of nucleated cells in each sample was estimated from the amplification of reference gene primers within the assay. Sequence reads were collapsed and filtered to measure the absolute abundance of every unique TCRbeta CDR3 rearrangement. For each sample, productive Simpson clonality was calculated as the square root of Simpson's diversity index across productive rearrangements. The table was pulled from immuneACCESS by TCRdb, which kept in-frame rearrangements only. Such tables lose some clones; where checked, under half of the loss comes from unresolved V genes, and the rest has no known cause. That table supplies the V and J calls and clone size; D and trimming were determined from the DNA. The sample table holds approximately 400,000 clones, of which around 83% were seen once. The top ten clonotypes cover around 5% of the sample.

The sequence derives from a woman between 45 and 60 years old who had recovered from COVID-19. The sequencing sample was made of PBMCs or T cells enriched from blood (not recorded which). Recombination linked TRBV21-1 to TRBJ2-2; TRBD2 is the table's D call and was not checked against the DNA. TRBV21-1 is tagged as a pseudogene. In nucleotide form, the sequence is TGTGCCAGCAGCCATGGACTAGCGGGAGTAATTGGGACCGGGGAGCTGTTTTTT. This sequence encodes CASSHGLAGVIGTGELFF.